The 17 T cell receptor beta chains listed next were all sequenced from one sample in a study of blood T cells in healthy people across ages. It was with a sample-barcoded 5' primer and a J-beta primer mix that a second PCR of about 6 to 12 cycles was run. TCRdb processed the 5' RACE reads anew with MiXCR; each CDR3 protein has one entry. The table includes some 560,000 distinct CDR3 sequences, about 26% detected once. These data are also associated with another study on T cells of mothers and their children.

The source material was blood. The receptors here all came from a boy between 2 and 10 years old in good health.

As regards this clonotype: A junction boundary mismatches the germline segment, possibly from a read error. The chain couples TRBV3-1 to TRBJ2-5, with TRBD1 identical over 7 bases. This CDR3 contains 13 residues. CDR1 and CDR2 (germline): LGHDT, YNNKEL (reference sequence). The CDR3 here is CASSQRDRENQYF. In DNA form, the CDR3 reads TGTGCCAGCAGCCAAAGGGACAGAGAGAACCAGTACTTC.

This sequence joins TRBV29-1 and TRBJ2-5, with unresolved D. This CDR3 contains 14 residues. V gave up 1 base and J gave up 2 bases, with 11 bases separating them. Germline CDR1 SQVTM, CDR2 ANQGSEA. The CDR3 DNA follows: TGCAGCGTTGAAGGCGCCGGAATACAAGAGACCCAGTACTTC. It is translated as CSVEGAGIQETQYF.

A few counts support this clonotype. The chain carries TRBV6-5 and TRBJ2-3; weak D call: TRBD2 (7 bases). The CDR3 consists of 15 residues. Per germline, CDR1 MNHEY and CDR2 SVGAGI. Trimming stripped 7 bases from V and 1 base from J, with 15 bases between. Here the CDR3 DNA reads TGTGCCAGCACCCGGCGGGGGCTCGGCACAGATACGCAGTATTTT. Translating it yields CASTRRGLGTDTQYF.

J is TRBJ1-2 and V is TRBV10-3, with TRBD1 identical over 7 bases. The CDR3 is 13 amino acids. CDR1 and CDR2 (germline): ENHRY, SYGVKD. The J segment lost 6 bases and the V segment lost 6 bases, leaving 7 bases of the junction unmatched. The CDR3 DNA sequence: TGTGCCATCAGGGTACAGGGGAAGGATGGCTACACCTTC. Translating gives CAIRVQGKDGYTF.

A few counts support this clonotype. The rearrangement uses TRBV3-1 and TRBJ2-3; D is tentatively TRBD1 or TRBD2 (5 bases each). The CDR3 has 15 residues. Germline V gives CDR1 LGHDT, CDR2 YNNKEL (reference sequence). Between the trimmed V and J ends, which lost 0 bases and 3 bases, there was a span of 10 bases. CDR3 bases: TGTGCCAGCAGCCAAGATTACGAGGGGACAGATACGCAGTATTTT. Protein product: CASSQDYEGTDTQYF.

The V gene is TRBV5-1, the J gene TRBJ2-6; D not resolved. Germline CDR1 reads SGHRS; CDR2 reads YFSETQ. V was clipped by 4 bases and J by 1 base, with 9 bases between them. The CDR3 is made up of 15 amino acids. The CDR3 reads CASSPSRSGANVLTF. CDR3 coding DNA: TGCGCCAGCAGCCCGAGCCGTTCTGGGGCCAACGTCCTGACTTTC.

J is TRBJ1-1 and V is TRBV3-1; D remains ambiguous. The CDR3 is 12 amino acids. Germline V CDR1 and CDR2: LGHDT, YNNKEL (reference sequence). V was trimmed by 1 base and J by 11 bases, leaving 11 bases between them. CDR3: CASSQVAEKAFF. In DNA, the CDR3 is TGTGCCAGCAGCCAAGTGGCAGAGAAGGCTTTCTTT.

The chain combines TRBV20-1 with TRBJ2-5; D remains unclear. The tail of the sequence fits TRBJ2-7 better, so the J call may be wrong. This CDR3 contains 13 residues. Germline CDR1 DFQATT, CDR2 SNEGSKA (reference sequence). DNA for the CDR3: TGCAGTGCGGAACCGGTCAGAGACTACGAGCAGTACTTC. This encodes CSAEPVRDYEQYF.

At least ten counts were recorded for this clonotype. V is TRBV7-8 and J is TRBJ1-2, with no clear D. CDR1 and CDR2 (germline): SGHVS, FQNEAQ. V lost 0 bases and J lost 4, with 18 bases in between. This CDR3 region has 17 residues. In DNA form, the CDR3 reads TGTGCCAGCAGCTTAGCGACAAGCCACACCGGAGGCTATGGCTACACCTTC. It is translated as CASSLATSHTGGYGYTF.

This clonotype was seen a handful of times. The V and J genes are TRBV5-1 and TRBJ1-2, with D tentatively TRBD1 (6 bases). The CDR3 consists of 13 residues. V lost 2 bases and J lost 6, with 11 bases in between. Germline lookup yields CDR1 SGHRS and CDR2 YFSETQ. The CDR3 DNA follows: TGCGCCAGCAGCTTTGGCCCAGGGGATGGCTACACCTTC. Its translation is CASSFGPGDGYTF.

The chain carries TRBV24-1 and TRBJ2-5; possible D gene TRBD2, 7 bases. The CDR3 covers 15 residues. Trimming stripped 2 bases from V and 5 bases from J, with 14 bases between. The V gene's germline CDR1 is KGHDR and CDR2 SFDVKD. CDR3 DNA: TGTGCCACCAGTGATTCCCGGGGGGCGAGGGAGACCCAGTACTTC. Translated, it gives CATSDSRGARETQYF.

The chain has TRBV5-6 and TRBJ2-5, with D possibly called TRBD1 or TRBD2 (5 bases each). The V gene lost 1 base and the J gene lost 0 bases, with 13 bases spanning the gap. Germline V gives CDR1 SGHDT, CDR2 YYEEEE. The length of the CDR3 is 16 residues. The CDR3 sequence is CASSLRDLQYQETQYF. In DNA form, the CDR3 reads TGTGCCAGCAGCTTGAGGGACCTCCAGTACCAAGAGACCCAGTACTTC.

In its sample, this clonotype was seen many times. The chain carries TRBV7-2 and TRBJ2-5, with D perhaps matching TRBD2 (6 bases). Germline V gene data show CDR1 as SGHTA and CDR2 as FQGNSA. V lost 3 bases, J lost 5 bases, and 16 bases lay in between. This CDR3 has 15 residues. CDR3 DNA: TGTGCCAGCAGCTTGCCCCCCGGGGGATGGGAGACCCAGTACTTC. This translates into CASSLPPGGWETQYF. Complete variable domain (other parts from reference TRBV7-2 and TRBJ2-5): GAGVSQSPSNKVTEKGKDVELRCDPISGHTALYWYRQSLGQGLEFLIYFQGNSAPDKSGLPSDRFSAERTGGSVSTLTIQRTQQEDSAVYLCASSLPPGGWETQYFGPGTRLLVL.

V usage is TRBV6-5 and J usage is TRBJ2-5; TRBD2 aligns across 8 bases. Judging by the DNA end, TRBJ2-1 fits better; the J call may be wrong. CDR3 length: 14 amino acids. Germline CDR1 is MNHEY and CDR2 is SVGAGI. This chain's CDR3 is CASSLPGLGGEQFF. CDR3 nucleotide sequence: TGTGCCAGCAGTTTACCGGGACTAGGGGGTGAGCAGTTCTTC.

The V call is TRBV6-1, the J call TRBJ1-5; a possible D gene is TRBD1 (5 bases). This CDR3 contains 14 residues. The germline V gene encodes CDR1 MNHNS and CDR2 SASEGT. With 7 bases removed from V and 0 bases from J, the gap between germline ends came to 10 bases. CDR3 nucleotide sequence: TGTGCCAGCACAGGGAATCCTAGCAATCAGCCCCAGCATTTT. Its translation is CASTGNPSNQPQHF.

This clonotype has a handful of counts. The chain recombines TRBV29-1 with TRBJ1-2; possibly TRBD1 for D (5 bases). The CDR3 loop spans 13 amino acids. The V gene's germline CDR1 is SQVTM and CDR2 ANQGSEA. Trimming took 5 bases from V and 3 from J, leaving 13 bases between them. The CDR3 DNA follows: TGCAGCGTTACCGACAGCGTTTACTATGGCTACACCTTC. It encodes CSVTDSVYYGYTF.

This clonotype turned up a few times. V and J are TRBV6-5 and TRBJ1-2; the D gene is possibly TRBD1 (6 bases). Between the trimmed V and J ends, which lost 0 bases and 1 base, there was a span of 12 bases. Germline lookup yields CDR1 MNHEY and CDR2 SVGAGI. The CDR3 has 16 amino acids. CDR3 in DNA: TGTGCCAGCAGTTACTCGATGGGGGCGTTTAACTATGGCTACACCTTC. Amino acid sequence: CASSYSMGAFNYGYTF.